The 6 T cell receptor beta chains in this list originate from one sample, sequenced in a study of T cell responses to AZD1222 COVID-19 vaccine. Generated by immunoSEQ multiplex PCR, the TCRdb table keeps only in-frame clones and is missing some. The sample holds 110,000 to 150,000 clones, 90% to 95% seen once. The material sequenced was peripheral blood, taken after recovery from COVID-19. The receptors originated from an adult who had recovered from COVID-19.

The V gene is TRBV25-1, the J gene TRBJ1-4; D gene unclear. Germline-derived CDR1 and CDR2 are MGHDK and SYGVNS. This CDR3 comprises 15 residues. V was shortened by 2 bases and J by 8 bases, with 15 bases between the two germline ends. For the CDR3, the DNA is TGTGCCAGCAGTGAAGCGTTCGGGTTAAAGGAAAAACTGTTTTTT. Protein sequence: CASSEAFGLKEKLFF.

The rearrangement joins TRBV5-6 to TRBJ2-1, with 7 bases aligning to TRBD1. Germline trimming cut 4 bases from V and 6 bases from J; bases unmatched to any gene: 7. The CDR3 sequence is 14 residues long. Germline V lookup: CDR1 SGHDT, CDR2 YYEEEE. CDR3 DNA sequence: TGTGCCAGCAGCCTTGGGTGGGACAGCAATGAGCAGTTCTTC. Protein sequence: CASSLGWDSNEQFF.

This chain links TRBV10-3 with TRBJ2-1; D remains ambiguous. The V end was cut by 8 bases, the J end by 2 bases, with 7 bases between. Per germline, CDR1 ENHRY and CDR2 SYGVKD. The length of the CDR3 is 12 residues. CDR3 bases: TGTGCCATCTCGTCTCCCTACAATGAGCAGTTCTTC. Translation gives CAISSPYNEQFF.

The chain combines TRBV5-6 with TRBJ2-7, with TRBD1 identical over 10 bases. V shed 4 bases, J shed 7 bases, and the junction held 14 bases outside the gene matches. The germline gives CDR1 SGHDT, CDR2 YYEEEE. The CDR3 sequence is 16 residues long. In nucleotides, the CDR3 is TGTGCCAGCAGCACCCTCGGACAGGGGGGTTGGGGTGAGCAGTACTTC. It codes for CASSTLGQGGWGEQYF.

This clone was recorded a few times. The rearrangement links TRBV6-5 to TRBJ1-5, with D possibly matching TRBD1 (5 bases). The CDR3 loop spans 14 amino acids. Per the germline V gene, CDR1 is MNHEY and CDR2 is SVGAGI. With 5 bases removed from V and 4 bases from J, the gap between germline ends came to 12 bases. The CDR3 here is CASSTTGQNQPQHF. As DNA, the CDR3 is TGTGCCAGCAGTACCACAGGTCAGAATCAGCCCCAGCATTTT.

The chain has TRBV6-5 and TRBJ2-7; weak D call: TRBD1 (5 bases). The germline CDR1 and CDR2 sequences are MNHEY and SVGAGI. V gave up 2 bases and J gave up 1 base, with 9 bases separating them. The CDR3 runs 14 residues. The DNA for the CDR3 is TGTGCCAGCAGTTACCATGGGGCGTCCTACGAGCAGTACTTC. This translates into CASSYHGASYEQYF.